This T cell receptor beta chain was captured in a study of blood T cell repertoires in COVID-19. Assay: immunoSEQ multiplex PCR; the TCRdb copy retains only in-frame clones and omits some. The sample records 350,000 to 450,000 clones, roughly 88% being singletons. Germline CDR1 LNHDA, CDR2 SQIVND (reference sequence). This CDR3 has 16 amino acids. Trimming cost V 4 bases and J 4 bases, with 14 bases left between them. Sequencing was performed on PBMCs or T cells enriched from blood (not recorded which). The receptor was derived from a woman between 18 and 30 years old who had been exposed to COVID-19. The chain joins TRBV19 to TRBJ1-6; the D gene is possibly TRBD1 (6 bases). The CDR3 is CASSRTQGQYNSPLHF. For the CDR3, the DNA is TGTGCCAGTAGTAGGACACAAGGACAGTATAATTCACCCCTCCACTTT.